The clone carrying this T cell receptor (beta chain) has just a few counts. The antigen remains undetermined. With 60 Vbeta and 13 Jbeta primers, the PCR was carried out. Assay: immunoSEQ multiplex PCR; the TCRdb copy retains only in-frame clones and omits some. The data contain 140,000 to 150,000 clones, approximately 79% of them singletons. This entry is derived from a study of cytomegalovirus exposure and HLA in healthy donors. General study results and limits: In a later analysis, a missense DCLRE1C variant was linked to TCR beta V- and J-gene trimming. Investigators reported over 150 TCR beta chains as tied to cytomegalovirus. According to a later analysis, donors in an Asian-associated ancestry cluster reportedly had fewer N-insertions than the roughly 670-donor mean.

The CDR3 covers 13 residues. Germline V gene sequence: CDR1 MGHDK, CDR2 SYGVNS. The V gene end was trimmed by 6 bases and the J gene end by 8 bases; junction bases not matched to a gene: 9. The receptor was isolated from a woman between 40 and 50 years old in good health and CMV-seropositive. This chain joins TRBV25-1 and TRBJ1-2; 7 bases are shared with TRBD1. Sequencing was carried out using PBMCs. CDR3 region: CASSMGDRVGYTF. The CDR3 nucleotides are TGTGCCAGCAGCATGGGCGACAGGGTCGGCTACACCTTC.